Listed here are 9 T cell receptor beta chains from one sample, sequenced in a study of T cell responses to AZD1222 COVID-19 vaccine. The method was immunoSEQ multiplex PCR; TCRdb's version includes in-frame clones alone and lacks a portion of them. The profile shows roughly 150,000 clones, 75% to 90% of them singletons. The input for sequencing was peripheral blood, taken 28 days after the second AZD1222 dose. These receptors all stem from an adult who received the AZD1222 COVID-19 vaccine.

The rearrangement joins TRBV4-1 to TRBJ1-1; possible D gene TRBD1, 5 bases. V was cut by 4 bases and J by 2 bases, with 11 bases left in between. The germline V gene encodes CDR1 MGHRA and CDR2 YSYEKL. The CDR3 is 14 residues long. This CDR3 is CASSLGASNTEAFF. The CDR3 nucleotides are TGCGCCAGCAGCCTAGGGGCCTCAAACACTGAAGCTTTCTTT.

The V and J genes are TRBV7-2 and TRBJ1-1, with D possibly matching TRBD1 (5 bases). CDR1 is SGHTA and CDR2 is FQGNSA in the germline V gene. The CDR3 has 15 amino acids. Between the trimmed V and J ends, which lost 3 bases and 1 base, there was a span of 12 bases. CDR3 sequence: CASSFGSTGNTEAFF. In DNA form, the CDR3 reads TGTGCCAGCAGCTTTGGTTCTACAGGGAACACTGAAGCTTTCTTT.

The gene calls are TRBV21-1 and TRBJ2-2; the table assigns TRBD2, which was not confirmed against the DNA. TRBV21-1 is classified as a pseudogene. CDR3 size: 17 residues. The CDR3 is CASSTGTSGNNTGELFF. CDR3 nucleotide sequence: TGTGCCAGCAGCACGGGGACTAGCGGGAATAACACCGGGGAGCTGTTTTTT.

This clone was detected once. The chain combines TRBV28 with TRBJ1-2, with a possible D match to TRBD1 (6 bases). CDR3 size: 13 residues. CDR1 and CDR2 from the germline V gene are MDHEN and SYDVKM. V shed 6 bases and J shed 7 bases, with 15 bases lying between them. CDR3 sequence: CASSQTGSPGYTF. The CDR3 DNA sequence: TGTGCCAGCAGCCAAACAGGGTCCCCTGGCTACACCTTC.

This clone was observed a handful of times. The gene calls are TRBV14 and TRBJ2-7; D may be TRBD2 (6 bases). The CDR3 covers 18 residues. Looked up from germline, CDR1 is SGHDN and CDR2 is FVKESK. Between the trimmed V and J ends, which lost 3 bases and 1 base, there was a span of 22 bases. CDR3: CASSHPRGGEEESYEQYV. The CDR3 nucleotides read TGTGCCAGCAGCCATCCCCGGGGCGGGGAGGAAGAATCCTACGAGCAGTACGTC.

This clone was detected a few times. The V gene is TRBV27, the J gene TRBJ2-2; the D is unclear. Germline lookup yields CDR1 MNHEY and CDR2 SMNVEV (reference sequence). The CDR3 spans 14 residues. The V end was cut by 2 bases, the J end by 2 bases, with 6 bases between. The CDR3 DNA reads TGTGCCAGCAGTTTAGGGTACAACACCGGGGAGCTGTTTTTT. This sequence encodes CASSLGYNTGELFF.

The rearrangement links TRBV7-8 to TRBJ2-7, with TRBD2 identical over 11 bases. Trimming cost V 5 bases and J 2 bases; bases outside gene matches: 11. Germline CDR1 reads SGHVS; CDR2 reads FQNEAQ. This CDR3 has 17 amino acids. The CDR3 reads CASSPRHLAGGAYEQYF. CDR3 in DNA: TGTGCCAGCAGCCCCCGCCACCTAGCGGGAGGTGCCTACGAGCAGTACTTC.

CDR3 in DNA: TGTGCCTCATCCCGCCCGACAGGGAGGAATGAAAAACTGTTTTTT. Translation gives CASSRPTGRNEKLFF. The V and J genes are TRBV15 and TRBJ1-4; TRBD1 matches at 7 bases. The CDR3 is 15 amino acids. Germline CDR1 LNHNV, CDR2 YYDKDF (reference sequence). The V and J ends lost 11 bases and 5 bases, in that order; junction bases with no gene match: 14.

V usage is TRBV4-2 and J usage is TRBJ2-1, with D perhaps matching TRBD2 (5 bases). The germline V gene encodes CDR1 LGHNA and CDR2 YNFKEQ. Trimming took off 5 bases at V and 8 bases at J, with 16 bases between the two ends. This CDR3 spans 14 amino acids. CDR3 residues: CASSGSGTVHEQFF. The CDR3, as DNA: TGTGCCAGCAGCGGAAGCGGAACGGTCCATGAGCAGTTCTTC.